The source of this TCR beta chain is a study of blood T cell repertoires in COVID-19. V was trimmed by 3 bases and J by 8 bases, leaving 17 bases between them. Germline lookup yields CDR1 SGHDT and CDR2 YYEEEE. The CDR3 loop spans 15 amino acids. TCRdb's copy holds only in-frame clones and misses some; the assay was immunoSEQ multiplex PCR. The table includes fewer than 150,000 clones, about 84% detected once. The TCR sequence derives from a human donor in a cohort sampled during active COVID-19. The V and J genes are TRBV5-6 and TRBJ1-4, with D possibly TRBD1 on 5 matching bases. The sequencing sample was made of peripheral blood. The CDR3 spells CASSSLRGSGEKLFF. CDR3 nucleotide sequence: TGTGCCAGCAGCTCCCTCCGGGGGAGCGGGGAAAAACTGTTTTTT.